This T cell receptor beta chain was sequenced in a study of CD8+ T cells in alopecia areata. Overall study: It was 6 to 18 months of tofacitinib, and then there were 6 months off drug.

RNA was isolated and reverse transcribed to cDNA, the sequencing template. TCRdb's table, derived via immunoSEQ multiplex PCR, lists solely in-frame clones and lacks some. Among approximately 210,000 clones listed, around 66% were seen once. Treatment denoted: oral pan-JAK inhibitor, 5-10 mg twice daily. Alopecia areata patients gave lesional scalp punch biopsies and peripheral blood samples. This clone was observed a few times. Trimming cost V 3 bases and J 0 bases, with 10 bases left between them. The CDR3 is 15 residues long. Germline V CDR1 and CDR2: MNHEY, SMNVEV (reference sequence). The clonotype originates from a human donor with alopecia areata. This specimen was CD4+ T cells sorted from blood, taken at week 44, from a patient treated with tofacitinib. The chain employs TRBV27 and TRBJ2-3, with D perhaps matching TRBD1 or TRBD2 (5 bases each). The CDR3 spells CASSFNEGSTDTQYF. CDR3 DNA: TGTGCCAGCAGTTTTAATGAGGGGAGCACAGATACGCAGTATTTT.